This T cell receptor beta chain was identified in a study of OX40 agonist ivuxolimab in advanced cancers. For context, the study as a whole: The costimulatory receptor OX40 (CD134) was targeted by ivuxolimab, a fully human IgG2 agonistic monoclonal antibody. Intravenous ivuxolimab was administered to patients every 2 weeks at six dose levels: 0.01, 0.1, 0.3, 1.5, 3 and 10 mg/kg. Of the roughly 53 patients in dose escalation, approximately 20 had hepatocellular carcinoma, about 15 had melanoma, 9 had renal cell carcinoma and 9 had head and neck cancer. The dose-escalation cohort was about 83% male with a mean age of around 64 years, ranging from roughly 20 to 80. Prior anti-PD-1, anti-PD-L1 or anti-CTLA-4 therapy was permitted, and less than 45% of dose-escalation patients had received checkpoint inhibitors. Partial responses occurred in three dose-escalation patients, of whom one had hepatocellular carcinoma and two had cutaneous melanoma. The point of sequencing TCRbeta in the periphery was to test whether ivuxolimab changed TCR sequence diversity and drove clonal T-cell expansion. The paper covers the monotherapy dose-escalation part of the phase I ivuxolimab trial, which included N of about 50 patients. Summary of the overall study and its limitations: The antigen specificity of the peripheral T cells that underwent clonal expansion was not determined. At doses of 0.1 to 3.0 mg/kg, clonal expansion of both CD4+ and CD8+ T cells in blood was seen between baseline and week 6. After ivuxolimab, CD8+ T cells had more expanded clones than CD4+ T cells on average. Low levels of normalized T-cell clonal expansion were also shown by some nonresponding patients. Partial responders in the 0.1-3.0 mg/kg groups had among the lowest normalized peripheral clonal expansion, especially among CD8+ T cells.

As to this clone: This receptor's antigen is unknown. Per-base qualities were not stored, and no clone one base away is much larger.

CDR1 and CDR2 are read off the germline V gene as MNHEY and SVGAGI. Trimming at the junction amounts to 3 bases on V and 4 bases on J, and the germline ends lie 12 bases apart. The CDR3, cysteine through phenylalanine, is 14 amino acids long. Solely the CDR3 DNA is kept, with 42 bases framed from the first base. Genomic DNA was extracted from sorted cells for sequencing of the TCRbeta CDR3 region. The immunoSEQ Assay was used for sequencing of TCRbeta CDR3 regions. TCRdb took over this immuneACCESS table, retaining in-frame rearrangements with V and J assigned. Such tables are incomplete; in checked studies, under half of the missing clones stem from an unresolved V gene, and the remainder is unexplained. Recorded for this sample are about 61,000 clones; 86% of them occurred a single time. The top ten constitute about 1.2% of the sample. The trial excluded patients who had a history of autoimmune disease or were on systemic immunosuppression. In every dose cohort, peripheral blood was drawn for TCR sequencing at baseline, cycle 4 day 1, and cycle 7 day 1. Samples came from an open-label, multicenter, first-in-human phase I dose-escalation trial of ivuxolimab. Adults with locally advanced or metastatic melanoma, renal cell, hepatocellular, or head and neck squamous cell carcinoma were enrolled in the trial. CD4+ and CD8+ T cells were sorted separately from peripheral blood before TCR sequencing.

The sequence joins TRBV6-5 to TRBJ1-1; too little of a D gene remains to name it. The TCR sequence derives from an adult with an advanced solid tumor such as melanoma, head and neck, liver or kidney cancer. The sequenced sample was CD4+ or CD8+ T cells sorted from blood, obtained in a trial of the OX40 agonist ivuxolimab. The CDR3 has the sequence CASSYRAEGTEAFF. The bases are TGTGCCAGCAGTTATCGGGCGGAGGGCACTGAAGCTTTCTTT.